The clone carrying this TCR beta chain was seen many times. The data were obtained in a study of T cells in Graves' hyperthyroidism and ophthalmopathy. RNA transcripts served as the template for amplifying TCR beta CDR3 regions. A set of HTBI primers served as the primers for a first-round RT-PCR of the TCR CDR3. TCRdb analysed the multiplex PCR reads with MiXCR anew, one entry per CDR3 protein. The table lists roughly 290,000 distinct CDR3 sequences, about 14% of them singletons, with about 8% in the top ten. Trimming shortened V by 7 bases and J by 8 bases, and 17 bases separated the two germline ends. CDR1 is SGHTA, CDR2 FQGNSA, per germline. The CDR3 sequence is 14 residues long.

The sequenced sample was blood. The rearrangement joins TRBV7-2 to TRBJ1-4; tentative D call: TRBD1 (5 bases). The sequence came from a woman aged 25 to 39 with Graves' hyperthyroidism that later progressed to Graves' ophthalmopathy. The CDR3: CASTSGVFGEKLFF. DNA for the CDR3: TGTGCCAGCACCTCGGGGGTCTTCGGGGAAAAACTGTTTTTT.